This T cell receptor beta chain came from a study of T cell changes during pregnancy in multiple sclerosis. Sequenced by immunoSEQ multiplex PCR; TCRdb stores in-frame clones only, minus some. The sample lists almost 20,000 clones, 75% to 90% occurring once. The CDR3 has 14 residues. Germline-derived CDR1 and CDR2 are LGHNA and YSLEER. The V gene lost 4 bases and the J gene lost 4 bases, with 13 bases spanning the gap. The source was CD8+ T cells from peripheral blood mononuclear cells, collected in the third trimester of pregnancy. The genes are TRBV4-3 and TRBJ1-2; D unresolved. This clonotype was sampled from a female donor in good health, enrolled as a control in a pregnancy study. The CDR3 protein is CASSPSGGPYGYTF. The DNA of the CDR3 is TGCGCCAGCAGCCCGAGCGGTGGGCCCTATGGCTACACCTTC.